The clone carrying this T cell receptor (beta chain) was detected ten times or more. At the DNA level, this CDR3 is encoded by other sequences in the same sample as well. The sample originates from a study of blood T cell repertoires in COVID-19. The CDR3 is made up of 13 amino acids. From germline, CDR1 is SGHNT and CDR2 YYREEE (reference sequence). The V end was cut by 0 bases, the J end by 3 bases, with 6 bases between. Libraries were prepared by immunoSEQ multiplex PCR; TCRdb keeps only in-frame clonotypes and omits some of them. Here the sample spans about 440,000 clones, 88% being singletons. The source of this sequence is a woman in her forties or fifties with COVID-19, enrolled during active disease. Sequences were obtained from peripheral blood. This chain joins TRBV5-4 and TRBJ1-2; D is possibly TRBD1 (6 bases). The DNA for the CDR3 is TGTGCCAGCAGCTTGGACAGGGACTATGGCTACACCTTC. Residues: CASSLDRDYGYTF. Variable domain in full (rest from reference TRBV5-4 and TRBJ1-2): ETGVTQSPTHLIKTRGQQVTLRCSSQSGHNTVSWYQQALGQGPQFIFQYYREEENGRGNFPPRFSGLQFPNYSSELNVNALELDDSALYLCASSLDRDYGYTFGSGTRLTVV.